A selection of T cell receptor beta chains follows, all from one sample in a study of metastatic and nonmetastatic thyroid tumors. TCRdb reprocessed the PCR reads using MiXCR. The data contain roughly 64,000 clones, just over 4% of them singletons. The sequenced sample was blood. These receptors originate from a female donor with papillary thyroid cancer or a benign thyroid nodule (not recorded which). Some clones in this sample may be carry-over from other donors' samples. Both conserved end residues are part of each CDR3. Each record gives: V gene, J gene, clone size, D gene, CDR3 DNA, CDR3 protein. A D gene is named only where the DNA matches it firmly. Clone size, where shown, is once, few, many, or a class for clones that have expanded.

V: TRBV9; J: TRBJ2-2; size: few; D: TRBD2; DNA: TGTGCCAGCAGCGTAGGACTAGCGGGATCAACCGGGGAGCTGTTTTTT; CDR3: CASSVGLAGSTGELFF
V: TRBV7-9; J: TRBJ1-5; size: many; D: TRBD1; DNA: TGTGCCAGCAGCTTTCAGGGGGATCAGCCCCAGCATTTT; CDR3: CASSFQGDQPQHF
V: TRBV20-1; J: TRBJ2-1; size: many; D: -; DNA: TGCAGTGCTAGAGACGGGGCCAGCTCCTACAATGAGCAGTTCTTC; CDR3: CSARDGASSYNEQFF
V: TRBV5-1; J: TRBJ2-1; size: many; D: TRBD2; DNA: TGCGCCAGCAGCTTATGGGCCGGGAGGGCCAATGAGCAGTTCTTC; CDR3: CASSLWAGRANEQFF
V: TRBV6-1; J: TRBJ2-3; size: many; D: TRBD1; DNA: TGTGCCAGCAGTCATGGACAGGGAAAGAGGACAGATACGCAGTATTTT; CDR3: CASSHGQGKRTDTQYF
V: TRBV18; J: TRBJ1-5; size: many; D: TRBD1; DNA: TGTGCCAGCTCACATTATGATACAGGGGGCAATCAGCCCCAGCATTTT; CDR3: CASSHYDTGGNQPQHF
V: TRBV18; J: TRBJ2-2; size: many; D: -; DNA: TGTGCCAGCTCACCAGAGACGGAGGGGGAGCTGTTTTTT; CDR3: CASSPETEGELFF
V: TRBV19; J: TRBJ2-2; size: few; D: -; DNA: TGTGCGAGTAGTACCCGACCGTCGGGACCCAACACCGGGGAGCTGTTTTTT; CDR3: CASSTRPSGPNTGELFF
V: TRBV5-1; J: TRBJ2-7; size: few; D: -; DNA: TGCGCCAGCAGCTTGGGGCCACAGACGGACGAGCAGTACTTC; CDR3: CASSLGPQTDEQYF
V: TRBV12-3/TRBV12-4; J: TRBJ2-3; size: few; D: -; DNA: TGTGCCAGCAGATTCCGTAGCCGGAATCGGGGCACAGATATGCAGTATTTT; CDR3: CASRFRSRNRGTDMQYF
V: TRBV7-9; J: TRBJ2-7; size: many; D: -; DNA: TGTGCCAGCAGCTTAGGTTCCCTTACCTACGAGCAGTACTTC; CDR3: CASSLGSLTYEQYF
V: TRBV7-3; J: TRBJ2-2; size: many; D: -; DNA: TGTGCCAGCAGCTTAAGCGGAGGGGGCACCGGGGAGCTGTTTTTT; CDR3: CASSLSGGGTGELFF
V: TRBV27; J: TRBJ2-1; size: -; D: TRBD2; DNA: TGTGCCAGCAGTTTAAGCTGGACTAGTGGTAGTGAGCAGTTCTTC; CDR3: CASSLSWTSGSEQFF
V: TRBV20-1; J: TRBJ2-7; size: many; D: -; DNA: TGCAGTGCTAGAGACGGTAGCTACTACGAGCAGTACTTC; CDR3: CSARDGSYYEQYF
V: TRBV18; J: TRBJ2-4; size: few; D: -; DNA: TGTGCCAGTTCCAGGGAAGTGGGCATTCAGTACTTC; CDR3: CASSREVGIQYF
V: TRBV2; J: TRBJ1-5; size: -; D: -; DNA: TGTGCCAGCAATGAAGGGCTTCAAGGGAGGCCCCAGCATTTT; CDR3: CASNEGLQGRPQHF
V: TRBV12-3/TRBV12-4; J: TRBJ2-7; size: many; D: -; DNA: TGTGCCAGCAGTTTAGGACCTCCGTACGAGCAGTACTTC; CDR3: CASSLGPPYEQYF
V: TRBV15; J: TRBJ2-4; size: -; D: -; DNA: TGTGCCACCAGCAGAGCTCGGCCAGGAGGCAGGCGAATTGTAGCCAAAAACATTCAGTACTTC; CDR3: CATSRARPGGRRIVAKNIQYF
V: TRBV10-2; J: TRBJ2-5; size: -; D: -; DNA: TGCGCCAGCATTGAGGACGGGGAGACCCACTACTTC; CDR3: CASIEDGETHYF
V: TRBV7-2; J: TRBJ2-1; size: many; D: -; DNA: TGTGCCAGCAGCTTAGCGGGGCCTACTTACAATGAGCAGTTCTTC; CDR3: CASSLAGPTYNEQFF
V: TRBV27; J: TRBJ2-3; size: few; D: -; DNA: TGTGCCAGCAGCCCGGTGTTAGGGGCCTGGACAGATACGCAGTATTTT; CDR3: CASSPVLGAWTDTQYF
V: TRBV24-1; J: TRBJ2-1; size: many; D: -; DNA: TGTGCCACCAGTGCCGCCCCCCCTAGACTCCATGAGCAGTTCTTC; CDR3: CATSAAPPRLHEQFF
V: TRBV20-1; J: TRBJ1-2; size: many; D: TRBD1; DNA: TGCAGTGCTAAGACAGGGTGGGGCTATGGCTACACCTTC; CDR3: CSAKTGWGYGYTF
V: TRBV19; J: TRBJ2-7; size: many; D: TRBD1; DNA: TGTGCCAGTAGTATAAGGGGACAGGGGGCCTACGAGCAGTACTTC; CDR3: CASSIRGQGAYEQYF